This T cell receptor beta chain was recovered during a study of T-cell memory formation after mild COVID-19. TCRdb reanalysed the 5' RACE reads using MiXCR and keeps one entry per CDR3 protein. The data show a few hundred thousand distinct CDR3 sequences, about 22% seen once. Study outcomes and limitations: Memory sampled before infection contained some responding clones, suggesting cross-reactive memory joined. Second-wave clones reaching peak frequency on day 37 lacked confirmed SARS-CoV-2 specificity. Of the contracting clones, CD4+ ones lay mainly in CM and EM, and CD8+ ones in EMRA. Clones contracting across day 15 to 85 had a balanced CD4/CD8 profile; later expanding clones leaned CD4+.

About this clonotype itself: Its antigen is as yet unknown.

V was shortened by 3 bases and J by 4 bases, with 16 bases between the two germline ends. The germline gives CDR1 LNHNV, CDR2 YYDKDF (reference sequence). The CDR3 has 15 amino acids. V usage is TRBV15 and J usage is TRBJ2-7; D may be TRBD2 (6 bases). This clonotype was sampled from an adult woman who had mild COVID-19 (a few samples of this study predate the infection). Cell type and time point are not known. Sequencing was carried out using PBMCs or a T cell subset sorted from them (not recorded which). CDR3 sequence: CATSSRETVLYEQYF. The CDR3 DNA reads as TGTGCCACCAGCAGCCGGGAGACAGTTCTGTACGAGCAGTACTTC. Based on the CDR3 plus reference TRBV15 and TRBJ2-7, the full variable domain is DAMVIQNPRYQVTQFGKPVTLSCSQTLNHNVMYWYQQKSSQAPKLLFHYYDKDFNNEADTPDNFQSRRPNTSFCFLDIRSPGLGDTAMYLCATSSRETVLYEQYFGPGTRLTVT.